The T cell receptor beta chain described here comes from a study of cytomegalovirus exposure and HLA in healthy donors (dated 2017 in TCRdb). Broadly, across the study: According to an earlier analysis of 587 of the donors, about 180 million T cells yielded 117 million unique TCR beta sequences and about 300 Gb of sequence data. The study aimed to test whether cataloging public T cell receptors could reveal signatures of past pathogen exposure. Donor age, sex, ethnicity and CMV serostatus were compiled together with the repertoire data. All discovery cohort repertoires had been generated using a single sequencing platform. In the later analysis, no new phenotypic data were used to find candidate immune exposures; instead, reliance was placed on TCR beta sequences and their occurrence across donors. High-throughput TCR immunosequencing, statistical association of individual TCRs with disease status, and machine learning were combined to predict cytomegalovirus infection status. On average, roughly 200,000 unique TCR beta nucleotide sequences were sequenced per donor among fewer than 500 genotyped donors of the cohort, with roughly 18% of those sequences being non-productive. Among the roughly 430 genotyped donors, 75% to 90% belonged to the genetic ancestry cluster associated with self-reported Caucasian donors. Besides the first cohort of 666 subjects, a separate validation cohort made up of 120 different subjects was used. An early release that covered about 600 HLA-typed donors contained approximately 320 gigabases of sequencing data and some 87 million unique TCR sequences. Genome-wide SNP genotypes for about 65% of the roughly 670 donors were used in a later genetic analysis, which treated that subset as a discovery cohort. The number of typed donors differed by locus: roughly 629-640 for A, B, C, DRB1 and DQB1; approximately 520 for DQA1; 606 for DPA1; and around 470 for DPB1. Because of strong linkage in the cohort, five DR-DQ haplotypes were treated as single units for association and clustering. The study used immunosequencing to profile the T cell repertoires of more than 650 subjects and linked those repertoires to cytomegalovirus serostatus. To decide whether each TCR beta V gene segment behaved as functional or pseudogenic, an earlier analysis of some 600 of the donors relied on high-throughput TCR beta sequencing. Class I and class II HLA loci were covered by the typing at four-digit resolution. In a later analysis, previously published TCR beta repertoires from 500 to 750 donors were re-analyzed and high-resolution HLA genotyping was added so that TCR occurrence patterns could be studied.

CDR3 length: 12 amino acids, cysteine to phenylalanine. The retained sequence is limited to the CDR3, 36 bases, with the frame set at the first base. As encoded in the germline V gene (reference sequence), CDR1 is PRHDT while CDR2 is FYEKMQ. The V end loses 4 bases and the J end loses 6 bases, and a stretch of 10 bases separates them. Only a few counts were recorded for this clone. No cognate antigen has been identified for it. The record has no base qualities; no much larger clone is one base away. The investigation overall reported the following: Sequencing depth was assumed to be roughly uniform across donors in the presence/absence analyses, though that assumption may not hold. A few of the identified cytomegalovirus-associated TCR beta chains were confirmed in vitro to be specific for cytomegalovirus antigens. At a false discovery rate of 0.05, a later analysis linked some 17,000 TCR beta sequences to specific HLA alleles. The only immune exposure information available for the cohort was CMV serostatus. This cohort had only TCR beta chains sequenced, and the lack of alpha or paired-chain data limited which features could be detected. Because HLA typing was unavailable for some donors at each locus, only the typed subset was used in association tests. Compared with equally common non-associated chains, HLA-associated TCR beta chains in a later analysis were more clonally expanded and had lower generation probabilities. The classifier was reported to diagnose cytomegalovirus status with high specificity and sensitivity in both the original and validation cohorts. Broadly in line with IMGT annotations, most TCR beta V segments showed up in productive rearrangements about 87% or about 30% of the time in an earlier analysis of a few hundred of the donors. When HLA alleles, especially DR and DQ, strongly co-occurred, TCR associations were difficult to assign to individual alleles. A further reported finding was that TCR beta sequences accurately predicted the HLA-A and HLA-B alleles for most subjects in the first cohort. A cluster of highly shared sequence variants was judged likely to represent a technical artifact of the sequencing pipeline. Linkage disequilibrium might explain the correlated functional status among segregating V segments, but an unknown experimental factor could not be ruled out. In a later genetic analysis, fewer N-insertions in productive TCRs were reported among donors in an Asian-associated ancestry cluster than the approximately 670-donor mean. Some IMGT-functional V segments, including TRBV6-2 and TRBV6-3, could not be distinguished by the 87-base-pair reads and were therefore excluded. While some public TCRs were present in many individuals, most TCR sequences turned up only very rarely across donors. A total of roughly 160 TCR beta chains were listed by the study as associated with cytomegalovirus. Several of the top co-occurrence clusters appeared to be linked to parvovirus B19, influenza, CMV and Epstein-Barr virus, according to a later analysis. Because counts were too low, seventeen rarely observed V segments, including chromosome 9 orphons, were left out of the earlier analysis of some 640 of the donors. It was suggested by the authors that the approach could potentially be generalized to other disease states and immunological phenotypes. According to a later analysis, most CMV-associated TCR beta chains appeared to be HLA-restricted, and the HLA associations seemed to be driven largely by CMV exposure. In a later analysis, the rate of TCR association differed among HLA loci, with DRB1 alleles having the most associated TCRs and HLA-C alleles having the fewest. An association between a missense DCLRE1C variant and V-gene and J-gene trimming of TCR beta chains was found in a later genetic analysis and replicated in an independent cohort.

The cohort consisted of 650 to 700 healthy bone marrow donors. At the time of sampling, every cohort member was nominally healthy, though immune exposures that went unrecorded were likely present. The donor tested CMV seropositive and was one of the 289 seropositive cohort members. A peripheral blood sample was collected from each donor, and TCR beta sequencing was performed on peripheral blood mononuclear cells. The Qiagen DNeasy Blood Extraction Kit was used to extract genomic DNA from the blood cell samples. Receptor amplification or capture employed the immunoSEQ multiplex PCR assay. A mixture of 60 forward primers for TCR Vbeta segments and 13 reverse primers for TCR Jbeta segments was used in the multiplex PCR. The CDR3 region of rearranged TCR beta genes was amplified from genomic DNA with a multiplex PCR assay. The Illumina HiSeq System was used to sequence the amplified TCR beta libraries as 87-base-pair reads. The original methods were these. Across the 666 repertoires, a later analysis counted some 80 million unique TCR beta chains, approximately 12 million of which were shared by at least two donors. To remove PCR and sequencing errors, raw reads were error-corrected and collapsed into unique sequences using a nearest-neighbor algorithm that merged closely related sequences. Alignment of CDR3 sequences to IMGT reference sequences was used to assign V, D and J gene segments. For a sequence to be retained, at least a six-nucleotide match to both a V gene segment and a J gene segment was required. A rearrangement counted as productive if the CDR3 had no stop codons and remained in frame with V and J, and every other rearrangement counted as non-productive. Following IMGT convention, CDR3 was defined as the stretch from the second conserved V-encoded cysteine to the conserved J-encoded phenylalanine. In an earlier analysis of around 570 of the donors, sequences lacking an unambiguous match to a single V gene segment were excluded. An earlier analysis of roughly 590 of the donors called V segments functional above 56.7% productive rearrangements and segregating when the between-donor standard deviation exceeded 5%. To diagnose cytomegalovirus status from the catalog of TCR beta chain sequences, a statistical classification framework was built. A later analysis assigned V and J genes by comparing TCR nucleotide sequences with IMGT/GENE-DB human TR gene sequences. In a later analysis, CDR3 sequences and most-parsimonious VDJ recombination scenarios were assigned using the TCRdist pipeline. A later analysis defined each TCR beta chain by its CDR3 amino acid sequence plus V-gene family, and excluded reads lacking a unique V-gene family. To address suspected cross-contamination and a sequencing artifact, a later analysis removed roughly 580 highly shared, low-generation-probability nucleotide sequences. In a later analysis, a clonal expansion index for each public chain was calculated from normalized within-repertoire ranks of inferred template counts. In a later analysis, generation probabilities were computed using a VDJ recombination model fitted to out-of-frame rearrangements, and the results were checked against IGoR. In a later analysis, TCR-TCR, TCR-HLA and TCR-CMV co-occurrence was scored with hypergeometric tests, and a repertoire-size bias correction was applied to TCR pairs. False discovery rates were estimated in a later analysis by permuting HLA or CMV assignments 20 times. In a later analysis, co-occurring TCRs were grouped with DBSCAN, and TCRdist sequence similarity was added when clustering was performed within HLA-allele-positive subsets. For co-occurrence clustering, repertoires with fewer than 30,000 or more than 120,000 public chains were excluded, along with roughly 5 repertoires with anomalous nucleotide sharing. Here the immuneACCESS table is served through TCRdb, limited to in-frame sequences with V and J called. Missing clones are a known gap in these copies; in checked studies unresolved V genes cover under half, and the rest lacks a known reason. From that table come the V and J calls and clone size; the DNA was used to work out D and trimming. A total of around 130,000 clones appear in this sample, roughly 74% of them only once. Of the sample, almost 6% is held by the ten largest clones.

What was sequenced was PBMCs. The TCR comes from a woman in her fifties or sixties in good health and CMV-seropositive. The chain uses TRBV13 and TRBJ2-7, with no confidently assigned D gene. The CDR3 protein: CASSYPSREQYF. The DNA sequence follows: TGTGCCAGCAGCTATCCGTCCCGCGAGCAGTACTTC.